This T cell receptor beta chain was recorded in a study of T-cell memory formation after mild COVID-19. Study outcomes and limitations: Certain responding clones were present in pre-infection memory, suggesting participation of cross-reactive memory. For second-wave clones that peaked at day 37, SARS-CoV-2 specificity went unverified.

In germline, CDR1 is GTSNPN, CDR2 SVGIG (reference sequence). The CDR3 extends over 15 amino acids. Losses at the gene ends were 8 bases for V and 0 bases for J; bases not matched to a gene: 12. Using constant-segment primers, 5'RACE produced TCR alpha and TCR beta cDNA libraries carrying sample barcodes and UMIs. Each CDR3 protein is one row after TCRdb ran MiXCR on the 5' RACE reads. The sample shows approximately 210,000 distinct CDR3 sequences, 27% of them seen only once. Points on this clonotype: The antigen is not known.

The chain is built from TRBV30 and TRBJ2-7; 8 bases map to TRBD1. The sequenced sample was PBMCs or a T cell subset sorted from them (not recorded which). This clonotype originated in an adult woman who had mild COVID-19 (a few samples of this study predate the infection). Cell type and time point are not known. CDR3 amino acids: CAGGPGQVFSYEQYF. DNA for the CDR3: TGTGCCGGAGGCCCGGGACAGGTATTCTCCTACGAGCAGTACTTC.